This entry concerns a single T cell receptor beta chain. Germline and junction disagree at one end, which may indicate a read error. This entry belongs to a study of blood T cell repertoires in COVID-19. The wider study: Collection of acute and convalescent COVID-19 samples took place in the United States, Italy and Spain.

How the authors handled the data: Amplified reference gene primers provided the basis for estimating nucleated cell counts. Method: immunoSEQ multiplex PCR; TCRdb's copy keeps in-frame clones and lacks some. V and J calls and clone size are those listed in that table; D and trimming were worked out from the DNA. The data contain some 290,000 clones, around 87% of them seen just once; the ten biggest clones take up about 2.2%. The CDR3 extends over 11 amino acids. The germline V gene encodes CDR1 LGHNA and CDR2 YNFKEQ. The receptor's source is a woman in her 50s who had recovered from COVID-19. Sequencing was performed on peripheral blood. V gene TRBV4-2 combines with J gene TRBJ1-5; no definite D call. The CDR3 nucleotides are TGCAGTCCCAATAGCAATCAGCCCCAGCATTTT. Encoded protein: CSPNSNQPQHF.